The 18 T cell receptor beta chains in this list originate from one sample, sequenced in a study of breast tumors, draining lymph nodes, adjacent tissues. Breast cancer patients provided tissue from their axillary draining lymph nodes. TCRdb reprocessed the multiplex PCR reads with MiXCR, giving one entry per CDR3 protein. The data show some 83,000 distinct CDR3 sequences, with roughly a fifth seen just once and over 2% held by the top ten. Sequencing was done on a sample of axillary lymph node tissue. These receptors came from a female donor with breast cancer. Some clones in this sample may be carry-over from other donors' samples.

In its sample, this clonotype was seen many times. The chain is built from TRBV2 and TRBJ2-7; D remains unclear. CDR1 is SNHLY, CDR2 FYNNEI, per germline. The CDR3 sequence is 11 residues long. Trimming shortened V by 11 bases and J by 6 bases, and 14 bases separated the two germline ends. This CDR3 is CAVYSSGEQYF. For the CDR3, the DNA is TGTGCCGTCTATTCTTCGGGCGAGCAGTACTTC. The complete variable domain, with remaining parts taken from reference TRBV2 and TRBJ2-7, reads EPEVTQTPSHQVTQMGQEVILRCVPISNHLYFYWYRQILGQKVEFLVSFYNNEISEKSEIFDDQFSVERPDGSNFTLKIRSTKLEDSAMYFCAVYSSGEQYFGPGTRLTVT.

Note on this clonotype: At one end, the junction sequence differs from germline, possibly due to a read error. This chain uses TRBV3-1 with TRBJ1-3; D unresolved. Per the germline V gene, CDR1 is LGHDT and CDR2 is YNNKEL (reference sequence). The CDR3 totals 16 residues. The CDR3 loop reads CASSHHYRRSGDTIYF. Here the CDR3 DNA reads TGTGCCAGCAGCCACCATTACCGGCGGTCTGGAGACACCATATATTTT.

At least ten counts were recorded for this clonotype. The chain employs TRBV12-3 or TRBV12-4 and TRBJ2-1, with TRBD2 identical over 13 bases. V shed 6 bases, J shed 4 bases, and the junction held 0 bases outside the gene matches. There are 14 residues in the CDR3. CDR3 loop: CASRGLAGYNEQFF. CDR3 sequence (DNA): TGTGCCAGCAGGGGACTAGCGGGATACAATGAGCAGTTCTTC.

The chain couples TRBV19 to TRBJ1-3; D possibly corresponds to TRBD1 (5 bases). CDR1 is LNHDA, CDR2 SQIVND, per germline (reference sequence). This CDR3 region has 18 residues. Trimming shortened V by 5 bases and J by 0 bases, and 20 bases separated the two germline ends. Here the CDR3 DNA reads TGTGCCAGTAGTGGTTTCCCCGGGACCTACGGCTCTGGAAACACCATATATTTT. It encodes CASSGFPGTYGSGNTIYF.

This chain links TRBV30 with TRBJ1-5; no definite D call. The V gene's germline CDR1 is GTSNPN and CDR2 SVGIG (reference sequence). The length of the CDR3 is 13 residues. Trimming took 3 bases from V and 1 from J, leaving 7 bases between them. This CDR3 is CAWSAGSNQPQHF. CDR3 DNA: TGTGCCTGGAGCGCGGGGAGCAATCAGCCCCAGCATTTT. Variable domain in full (rest from reference TRBV30 and TRBJ1-5): SQTIHQWPATLVQPVGSPLSLECTVEGTSNPNLYWYRQAAGRGLQLLFYSVGIGQISSEVPQNLSASRPQDRQFILSSKKLLLSDSGFYLCAWSAGSNQPQHFGDGTRLSIL.

The table lists this clonotype with many counts. One end of the junction does not line up with germline, which may come from a read error. The chain employs TRBV11-3 and TRBJ2-5; D call uncertain. The CDR3 runs to 12 residues. The germline gives CDR1 SGHNT, CDR2 YENEEA. In DNA form, the CDR3 reads TGTGCCAGCAGCTTGCCCCAAGGGACCCAGTACTTC. It translates to CASSLPQGTQYF.

This chain joins TRBV5-4 and TRBJ1-4; 11 nucleotides agree with TRBD1. V shed 5 bases, J shed 8 bases, and the junction held 5 bases outside the gene matches. This CDR3 comprises 14 residues. Germline V CDR1 and CDR2: SGHNT, YYREEE (reference sequence). Written as DNA, the CDR3 is TGTGCCAGCAGTCCCGGGACAGGGGGAGAAAAACTGTTTTTT. It yields the protein CASSPGTGGEKLFF.

This clonotype has ten or more counts. The V gene is TRBV4-2, the J gene TRBJ1-3; no clear D gene. V was trimmed by 6 bases and J by 3 bases, leaving 9 bases between them. Per germline, CDR1 LGHNA and CDR2 YNFKEQ. The CDR3 runs 13 residues. The CDR3: CASRPTSGNTIYF. The CDR3 coding sequence is TGTGCCAGCAGACCTACGAGTGGAAACACCATATATTTT.

This clonotype was detected only once. The J gene is TRBJ2-4, the V gene TRBV28, with unresolved D. V was shortened by 5 bases and J by 0 bases, with 5 bases between the two germline ends. The CDR3 sequence is 13 residues long. Germline V CDR1 and CDR2: MDHEN, SYDVKM. The CDR3 region has the DNA TGTGCCAGCAGTCTGGGAGCCAAAAACATTCAGTACTTC. It is translated as CASSLGAKNIQYF.

This clonotype was seen many times. The chain recombines TRBV20-1 with TRBJ1-3; tentative D call: TRBD1 (5 bases). Trimming pared 3 bases from V and 4 bases from J, leaving 16 bases between. The germline CDR1 and CDR2 sequences are DFQATT and SNEGSKA (reference sequence). The CDR3 is 15 amino acids. Here the CDR3 reads CSASHGGESGNTIYF. DNA for the CDR3: TGCAGTGCTAGTCATGGGGGGGAGTCAGGAAACACCATATATTTT.

The J gene is TRBJ2-1, the V gene TRBV9, with 8 bases matching TRBD2. The CDR3 loop spans 15 amino acids. Trimming cost V 0 bases and J 7 bases; bases outside gene matches: 6. Germline CDR1 and CDR2: SGDLS and YYNGEE. In DNA, the CDR3 is TGTGCCAGCAGCGTAGACGGGAGGGCCGGGAATGAGCAGTTCTTC. The encoded protein is CASSVDGRAGNEQFF.

This clonotype occurred many times. The rearrangement joins TRBV6-1 to TRBJ2-5; no clear D gene. Trimming shortened V by 0 bases and J by 5 bases, and 10 bases separated the two germline ends. Germline V gene lookup returns CDR1 MNHNS and CDR2 SASEGT. CDR3 length equals 14 residues. In DNA, the CDR3 is TGTGCCAGCAGTGAAGCCGGGCTCGGGGAGACCCAGTACTTC. Residues: CASSEAGLGETQYF.

The sample holds many counts of this clonotype. The chain employs TRBV6-5 and TRBJ2-7; the match to TRBD1 covers 9 bases. Germline V gene data show CDR1 as MNHEY and CDR2 as SVGAGI. This CDR3 comprises 16 residues. The V and J ends lost 2 bases and 4 bases, in that order; junction bases with no gene match: 9. DNA for the CDR3: TGTGCCAGCAGTTACCGATACGGGACAGGGTTTTACGAGCAGTACTTC. This encodes CASSYRYGTGFYEQYF.

In regard to this clonotype: A read error may be the cause here, since a much bigger clone is one base away. This chain uses TRBV6-2 or TRBV6-3 with TRBJ2-1; D remains ambiguous. Looked up from germline, CDR1 is MNHEY and CDR2 is SVGEGT. This CDR3 comprises 13 residues. The CDR3 DNA reads TGTGCCGGCAGTTACAACTCCTACAATGAGCAGTTCTTC. It specifies CAGSYNSYNEQFF.

This clonotype has at least ten counts. The chain recombines TRBV6-2 or TRBV6-3 with TRBJ2-7, with no clear D. Germline V gene lookup returns CDR1 MNHEY and CDR2 SVGEGT. The CDR3 runs to 12 residues. V shed 10 bases and J shed 3 bases, with 13 bases lying between them. CDR3 sequence: CATNDKIYEQYF. CDR3 nucleotides: TGTGCCACAAACGATAAGATCTACGAGCAGTACTTC.

This clonotype was observed at least ten times. This chain links TRBV20-1 with TRBJ1-3; tentative D call: TRBD1 (5 bases). The V and J ends lost 3 bases and 1 base respectively, with 7 bases between them. Germline CDR1 DFQATT, CDR2 SNEGSKA (reference sequence). The CDR3 length is 13 residues. The CDR3 loop reads CSASRESGNTIYF. The CDR3 DNA reads TGCAGTGCTAGCAGGGAGTCTGGAAACACCATATATTTT.

This clonotype was observed at least ten times. The chain has TRBV6-5 and TRBJ2-1; TRBD2 matches at 7 bases. CDR1 and CDR2 (germline): MNHEY, SVGAGI. The ends lost 1 base at V and 7 bases at J; junction bases unmatched: 10. The CDR3 is 16 amino acids. Here the CDR3 DNA reads TGTGCCAGCAGTTACTGGGGGGGGGAGGCGGGAAATGAGCAGTTCTTC. It specifies CASSYWGGEAGNEQFF.

This clonotype occurred many times. The chain combines TRBV28 with TRBJ2-3; 7 nucleotides match TRBD2. From germline, CDR1 is MDHEN and CDR2 SYDVKM. This CDR3 is 11 amino acids long. CDR3 nucleotides: TGTGTTGCGGGAGACACAGATACGCAGTATTTT. Amino acids: CVAGDTDTQYF. Variable domain in full (rest from reference TRBV28 and TRBJ2-3): DVKVTQSSRYLVKRTGEKVFLECVQDMDHENMFWYRQDPGLGLRLIYFSYDVKMKEKGDIPEGYSVSREKKERFSLILESASTNQTSMYLCVAGDTDTQYFGPGTRLTVL.